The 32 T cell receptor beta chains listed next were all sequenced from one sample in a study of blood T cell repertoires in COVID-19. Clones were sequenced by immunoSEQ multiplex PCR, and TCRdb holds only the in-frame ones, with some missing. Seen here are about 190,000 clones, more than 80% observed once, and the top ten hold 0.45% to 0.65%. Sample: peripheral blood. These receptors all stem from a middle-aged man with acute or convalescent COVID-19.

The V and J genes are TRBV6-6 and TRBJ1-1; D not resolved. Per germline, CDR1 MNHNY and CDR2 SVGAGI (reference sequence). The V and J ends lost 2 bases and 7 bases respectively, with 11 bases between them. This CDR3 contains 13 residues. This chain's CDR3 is CASSYSAGGEAFF. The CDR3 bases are TGTGCCAGCAGTTACAGCGCCGGCGGTGAAGCTTTCTTT.

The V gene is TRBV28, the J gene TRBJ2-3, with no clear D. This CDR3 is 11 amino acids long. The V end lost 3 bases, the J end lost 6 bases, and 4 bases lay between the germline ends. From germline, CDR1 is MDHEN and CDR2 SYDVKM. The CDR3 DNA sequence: TGTGCCAGCAGTTTTCTGGATACGCAGTATTTT. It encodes CASSFLDTQYF.

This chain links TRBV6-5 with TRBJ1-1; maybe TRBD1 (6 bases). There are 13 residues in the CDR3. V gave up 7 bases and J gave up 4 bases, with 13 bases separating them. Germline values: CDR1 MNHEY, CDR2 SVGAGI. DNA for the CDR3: TGTGCCAGCACCCAGGCAGGGGTCACTGAAGCTTTCTTT. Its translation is CASTQAGVTEAFF.

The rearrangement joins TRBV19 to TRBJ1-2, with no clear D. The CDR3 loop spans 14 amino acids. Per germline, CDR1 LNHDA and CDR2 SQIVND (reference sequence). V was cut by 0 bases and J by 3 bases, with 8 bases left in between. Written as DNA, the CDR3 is TGTGCCAGTAGTATAGACATTACTTACTATGGCTACACCTTC. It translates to CASSIDITYYGYTF.

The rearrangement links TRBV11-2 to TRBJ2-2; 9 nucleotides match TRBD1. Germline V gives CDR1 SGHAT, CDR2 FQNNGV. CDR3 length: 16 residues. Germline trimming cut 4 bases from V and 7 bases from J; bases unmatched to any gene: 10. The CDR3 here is CASSSAGQGAVGELFF. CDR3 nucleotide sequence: TGTGCCAGCAGCTCAGCGGGACAGGGCGCCGTCGGGGAGCTGTTTTTT.

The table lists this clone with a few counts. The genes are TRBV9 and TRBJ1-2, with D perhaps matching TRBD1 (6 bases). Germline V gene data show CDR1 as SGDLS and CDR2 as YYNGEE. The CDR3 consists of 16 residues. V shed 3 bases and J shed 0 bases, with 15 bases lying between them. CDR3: CASSAQRGATNYGYTF. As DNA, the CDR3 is TGTGCCAGCAGCGCCCAGCGGGGGGCGACTAACTATGGCTACACCTTC.

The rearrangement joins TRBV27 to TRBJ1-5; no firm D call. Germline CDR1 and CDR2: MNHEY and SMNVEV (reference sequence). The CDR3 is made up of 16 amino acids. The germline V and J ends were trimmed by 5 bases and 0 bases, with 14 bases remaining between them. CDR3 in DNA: TGTGCCAGCAGTCGGAACGGAGACTTTAGCAATCAGCCCCAGCATTTT. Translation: CASSRNGDFSNQPQHF.

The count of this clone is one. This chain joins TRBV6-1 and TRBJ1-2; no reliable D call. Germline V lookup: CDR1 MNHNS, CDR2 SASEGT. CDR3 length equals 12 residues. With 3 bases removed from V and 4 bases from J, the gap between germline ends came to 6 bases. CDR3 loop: CASSERVYGYTF. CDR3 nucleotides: TGTGCCAGCAGTGAGAGGGTCTATGGCTACACCTTC.

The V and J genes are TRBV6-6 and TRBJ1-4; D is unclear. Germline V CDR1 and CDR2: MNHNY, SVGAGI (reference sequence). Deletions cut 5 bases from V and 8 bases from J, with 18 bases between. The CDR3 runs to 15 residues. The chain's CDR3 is CASSRMGTEPEKLFF. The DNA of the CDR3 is TGTGCCAGCAGTCGGATGGGCACAGAACCGGAAAAACTGTTTTTT.

In nucleotides, the CDR3 is TGTGCCAGTAAAGGGGATAGGAGTTGGAACACTGAAGCTTTCTTT. Translating it yields CASKGDRSWNTEAFF. The chain is built from TRBV19 and TRBJ1-1; weak D call: TRBD1 (5 bases). CDR3 length equals 15 residues. CDR1 is LNHDA, CDR2 SQIVND, per germline (reference sequence). V dropped 7 bases and J dropped 1 base, with 16 bases sitting between them.

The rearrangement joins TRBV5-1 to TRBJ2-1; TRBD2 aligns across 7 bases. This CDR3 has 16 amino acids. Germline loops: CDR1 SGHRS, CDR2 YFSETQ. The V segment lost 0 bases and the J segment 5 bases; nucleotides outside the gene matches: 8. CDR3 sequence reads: CASSLAGGSSHNEQFF. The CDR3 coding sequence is TGCGCCAGCAGCTTGGCCGGGGGGAGTAGTCACAATGAGCAGTTCTTC.

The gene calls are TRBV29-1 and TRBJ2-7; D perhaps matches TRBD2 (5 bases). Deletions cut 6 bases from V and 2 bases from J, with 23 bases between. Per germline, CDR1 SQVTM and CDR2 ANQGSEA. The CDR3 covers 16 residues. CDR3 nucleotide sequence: TGCAGCGTACCTGGGGTAGCCGGGGTTGGAACCTACGAGCAGTACTTC. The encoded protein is CSVPGVAGVGTYEQYF.

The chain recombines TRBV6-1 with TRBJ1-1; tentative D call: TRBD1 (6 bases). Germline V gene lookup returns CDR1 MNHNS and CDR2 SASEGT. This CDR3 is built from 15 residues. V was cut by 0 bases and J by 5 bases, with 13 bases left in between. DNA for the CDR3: TGTGCCAGCAGTGAAGCGATCACAGGGTTGACTGAAGCTTTCTTT. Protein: CASSEAITGLTEAFF.

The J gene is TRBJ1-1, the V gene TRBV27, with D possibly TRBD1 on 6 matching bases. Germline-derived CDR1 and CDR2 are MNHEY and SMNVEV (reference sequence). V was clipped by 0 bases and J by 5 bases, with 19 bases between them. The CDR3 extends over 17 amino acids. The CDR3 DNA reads TGTGCCAGCAGTTTATCGTTTGCTCAGGGGTTTTGGACTGAAGCTTTCTTT. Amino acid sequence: CASSLSFAQGFWTEAFF.

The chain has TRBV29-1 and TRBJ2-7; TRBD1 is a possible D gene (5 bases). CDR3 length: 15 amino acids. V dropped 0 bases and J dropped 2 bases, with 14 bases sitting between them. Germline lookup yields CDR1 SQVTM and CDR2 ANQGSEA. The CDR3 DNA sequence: TGCAGCGTTGAAGATCAAAAGGGGCCTACCTACGAGCAGTACTTC. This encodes CSVEDQKGPTYEQYF.

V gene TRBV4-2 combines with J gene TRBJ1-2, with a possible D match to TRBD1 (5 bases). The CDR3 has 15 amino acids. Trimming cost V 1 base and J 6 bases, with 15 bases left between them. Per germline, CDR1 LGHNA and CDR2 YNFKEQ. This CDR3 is CASSQVGGEGDGYTF. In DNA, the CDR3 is TGTGCCAGCAGCCAAGTGGGGGGGGAAGGCGATGGCTACACCTTC.

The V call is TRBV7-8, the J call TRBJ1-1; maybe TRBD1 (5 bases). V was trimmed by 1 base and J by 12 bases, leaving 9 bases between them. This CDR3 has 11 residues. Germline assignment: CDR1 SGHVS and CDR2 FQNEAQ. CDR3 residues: CASSLGGGTFF. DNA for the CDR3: TGTGCCAGCAGCTTAGGGGGGGGGACTTTCTTT.

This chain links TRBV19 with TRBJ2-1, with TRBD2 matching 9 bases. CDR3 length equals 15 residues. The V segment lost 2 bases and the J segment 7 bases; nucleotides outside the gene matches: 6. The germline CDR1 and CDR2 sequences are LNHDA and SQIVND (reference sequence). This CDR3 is CASSILASGMNEQFF. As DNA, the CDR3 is TGTGCCAGTAGTATATTAGCTAGCGGGATGAATGAGCAGTTCTTC.

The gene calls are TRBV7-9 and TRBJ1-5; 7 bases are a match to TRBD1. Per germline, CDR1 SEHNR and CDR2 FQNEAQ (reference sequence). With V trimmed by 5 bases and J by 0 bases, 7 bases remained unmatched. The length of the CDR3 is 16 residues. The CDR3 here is CASSRGTAYSNQPQHF. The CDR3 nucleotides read TGTGCCAGCAGCCGCGGGACAGCCTATAGCAATCAGCCCCAGCATTTT.

CDR3 in DNA: TGTGCCCGAAGCGCCAACTACGTTAATGAGCAGTTCTTC. The encoded protein is CARSANYVNEQFF. The J gene is TRBJ2-1, the V gene TRBV9; D remains unclear. Germline V gene sequence: CDR1 SGDLS, CDR2 YYNGEE. V was pared by 10 bases and J by 7 bases, with 18 bases between. The CDR3 consists of 13 residues.

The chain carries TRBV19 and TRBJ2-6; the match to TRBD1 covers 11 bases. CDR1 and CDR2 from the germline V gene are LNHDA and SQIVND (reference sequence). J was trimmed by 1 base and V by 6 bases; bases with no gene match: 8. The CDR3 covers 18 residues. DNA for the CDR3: TGTGCCAGTAGAACCACCGGGACAGGGGGATCTGGGGCCAACGTCCTGACTTTC. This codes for CASRTTGTGGSGANVLTF.

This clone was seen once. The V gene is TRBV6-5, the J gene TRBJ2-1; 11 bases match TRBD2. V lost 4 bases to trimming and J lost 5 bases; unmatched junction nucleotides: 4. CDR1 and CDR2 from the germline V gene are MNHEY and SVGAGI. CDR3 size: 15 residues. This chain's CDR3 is CASSSGTSGNNEQFF. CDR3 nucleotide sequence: TGTGCCAGCAGTTCCGGGACTAGCGGCAACAATGAGCAGTTCTTC.

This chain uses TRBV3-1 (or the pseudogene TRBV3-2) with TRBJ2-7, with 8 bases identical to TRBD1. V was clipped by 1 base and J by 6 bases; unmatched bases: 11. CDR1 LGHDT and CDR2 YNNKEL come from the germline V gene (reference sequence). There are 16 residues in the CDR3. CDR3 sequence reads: CASSQAGQGLFSEQYF. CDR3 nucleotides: TGTGCCAGCAGCCAAGCCGGACAGGGTCTATTTAGCGAGCAGTACTTC.

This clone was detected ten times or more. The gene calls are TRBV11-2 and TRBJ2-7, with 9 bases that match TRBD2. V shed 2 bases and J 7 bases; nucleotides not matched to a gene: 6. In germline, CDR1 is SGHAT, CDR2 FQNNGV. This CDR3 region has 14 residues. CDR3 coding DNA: TGTGCCAGCAGCTTACTGCGGGAGGGTGGGGAGCAGTACTTC. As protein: CASSLLREGGEQYF.

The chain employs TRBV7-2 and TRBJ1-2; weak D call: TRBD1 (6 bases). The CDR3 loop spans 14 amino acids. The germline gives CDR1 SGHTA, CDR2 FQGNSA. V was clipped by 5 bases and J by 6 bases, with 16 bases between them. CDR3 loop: CASSPRTVSHGYTF. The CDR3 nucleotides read TGTGCCAGCAGCCCCAGGACAGTTTCTCATGGCTACACCTTC.

The CDR3: CASSPPKGGGNIQYF. CDR3 nucleotides: TGTGCCAGCTCACCACCGAAGGGAGGTGGCAACATTCAGTACTTC. This sequence joins TRBV18 and TRBJ2-4; possibly TRBD2 for D (6 bases). Germline CDR1 reads KGHSH; CDR2 reads LQKENI. The germline V and J ends were trimmed by 0 bases and 7 bases, with 13 bases remaining between them. The CDR3 is made up of 15 amino acids.

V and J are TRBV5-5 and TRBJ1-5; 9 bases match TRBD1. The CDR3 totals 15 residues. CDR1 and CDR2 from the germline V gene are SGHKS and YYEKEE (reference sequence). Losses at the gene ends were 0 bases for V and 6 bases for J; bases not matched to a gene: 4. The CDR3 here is CASSLDRGRGQPQHF. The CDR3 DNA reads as TGTGCCAGCAGCTTGGACAGGGGGCGAGGTCAGCCCCAGCATTTT.

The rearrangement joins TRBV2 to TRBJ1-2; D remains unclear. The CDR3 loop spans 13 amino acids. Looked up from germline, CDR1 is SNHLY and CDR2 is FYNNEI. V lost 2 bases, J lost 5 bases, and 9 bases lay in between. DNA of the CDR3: TGTGCCAGCAGTGAAACTGGGGAGTATGGCTACACCTTC. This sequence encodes CASSETGEYGYTF.

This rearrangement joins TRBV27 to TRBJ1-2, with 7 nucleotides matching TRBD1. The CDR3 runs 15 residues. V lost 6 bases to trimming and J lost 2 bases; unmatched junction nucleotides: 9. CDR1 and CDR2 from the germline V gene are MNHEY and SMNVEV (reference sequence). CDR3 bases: TGTGCCAGCAGGCCAATCGACAGGGAGAACTATGGCTACACCTTC. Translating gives CASRPIDRENYGYTF.

The CDR3 reads CASSLGAGGETQYF. CDR3 coding DNA: TGTGCCAGCAGCTTAGGCGCCGGGGGGGAGACCCAGTACTTC. The chain carries TRBV7-9 and TRBJ2-5, with 7 nucleotides matching TRBD2. Germline-derived CDR1 and CDR2 are SEHNR and FQNEAQ (reference sequence). The CDR3 contains 14 residues. Trimming at V came to 1 base and at J to 5 bases, leaving 4 bases not matched to a gene.

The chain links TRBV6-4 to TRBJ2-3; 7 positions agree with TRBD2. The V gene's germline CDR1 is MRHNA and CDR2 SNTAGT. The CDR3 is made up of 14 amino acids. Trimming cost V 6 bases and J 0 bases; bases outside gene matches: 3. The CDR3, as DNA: TGTGCCAGCAGCCCGGGACTAAGCACAGATACGCAGTATTTT. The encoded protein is CASSPGLSTDTQYF.

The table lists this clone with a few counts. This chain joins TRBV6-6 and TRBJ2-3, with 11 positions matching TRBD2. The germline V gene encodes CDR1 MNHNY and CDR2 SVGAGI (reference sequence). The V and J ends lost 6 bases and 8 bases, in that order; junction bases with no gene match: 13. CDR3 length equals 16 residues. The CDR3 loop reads CASSTGLAGSQGTQYF. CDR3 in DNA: TGTGCCAGCAGCACAGGACTAGCGGGTAGTCAGGGTACGCAGTATTTT.